This passage covers 2 T cell receptor beta chains from one sample sequenced in a study of cytomegalovirus exposure and HLA in healthy donors. The primer mix had 60 Vbeta and 13 Jbeta primers. Sequencing was performed with immunoSEQ multiplex PCR; in TCRdb, only in-frame clones are kept and a portion is missing. The sample has 25,000 to 40,000 clones, and its top ten clones hold around 4.2%. The source material was PBMCs. The receptors stem from a woman aged 40-49 years in good health and CMV-seropositive.

The gene calls are TRBV7-6 and TRBJ2-1; 9 bases match TRBD2. V gave up 6 bases and J gave up 4 bases; unmatched junction bases: 7. The length of the CDR3 is 15 residues. CDR1 and CDR2 (germline): SGHVS, FNYEAQ. DNA for the CDR3: TGTGCCAGCAGTTCAAGACTAGCGGTGTACAATGAGCAGTTCTTC. Amino acids: CASSSRLAVYNEQFF. Drawing the rest from reference TRBV7-6 and TRBJ2-1, the complete variable domain is GAGVSQSPRYKVTKRGQDVALRCDPISGHVSLYWYRQALGQGPEFLTYFNYEAQQDKSGLPNDRFSAERPEGSISTLTIQRTEQRDSAMYRCASSSRLAVYNEQFFGPGTRLTVL.

This chain connects TRBV6-5 to TRBJ1-1, with a possible D match to TRBD1 (6 bases). Germline V lookup: CDR1 MNHEY, CDR2 SVGAGI. The CDR3 totals 14 residues. V shed 6 bases and J shed 1 base, with 12 bases lying between them. CDR3 region: CASSLGAANTEAFF. The CDR3 coding sequence is TGTGCCAGCAGCCTGGGGGCGGCGAACACTGAAGCTTTCTTT.